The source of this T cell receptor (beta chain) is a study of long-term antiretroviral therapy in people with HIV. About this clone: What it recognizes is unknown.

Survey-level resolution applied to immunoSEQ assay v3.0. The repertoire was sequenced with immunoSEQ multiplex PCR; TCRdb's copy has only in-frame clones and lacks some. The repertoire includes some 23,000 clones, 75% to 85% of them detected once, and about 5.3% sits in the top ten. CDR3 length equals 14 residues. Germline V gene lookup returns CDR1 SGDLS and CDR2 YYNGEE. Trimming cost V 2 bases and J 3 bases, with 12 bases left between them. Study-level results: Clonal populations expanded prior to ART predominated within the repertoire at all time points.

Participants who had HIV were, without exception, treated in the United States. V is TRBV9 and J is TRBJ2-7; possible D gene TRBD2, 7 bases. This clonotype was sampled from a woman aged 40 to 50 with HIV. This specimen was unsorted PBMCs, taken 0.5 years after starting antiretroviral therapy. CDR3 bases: TGTGCCAGCAGCGTCGGCGGGGGCTACTACGAGCAGTACTTC. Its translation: CASSVGGGYYEQYF. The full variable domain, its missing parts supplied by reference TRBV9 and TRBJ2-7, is DSGVTQTPKHLITATGQRVTLRCSPRSGDLSVYWYQQSLDQGLQFLIQYYNGEERAKGNILERFSAQQFPDLHSELNLSSLELGDSALYFCASSVGGGYYEQYFGPGTRLTVT.